This T cell receptor (beta chain) was obtained from a study of T cell responses to AZD1222 COVID-19 vaccine. The study's findings and limits: Two AZD1222 administrations were followed by greater Spike-specific TCR breadth and depth. The sample set comprised mostly white British donors with more females, and clonal diversity was possibly underestimated. Researchers took repertoire samples only after the peak T cell response had come.

Concerning this clone: Its antigen is still unknown.

Generated by immunoSEQ multiplex PCR, the TCRdb table keeps only in-frame clones and is missing some. Altogether about 150,000 clones are present, about 90% being singletons, with the ten largest covering 5%. V was clipped by 6 bases and J by 3 bases; unmatched bases: 10. Germline-derived CDR1 and CDR2 are SGHRS and YFSETQ. CDR3 length: 15 residues. The chain recombines TRBV5-1 with TRBJ2-3, with TRBD1 matching over 7 bases. This receptor was taken from an adult in good health. Sequenced here: peripheral blood, sampled on day 0 of AZD1222 vaccination. Here the CDR3 reads CASTIRTGRTDTQYF. The CDR3 nucleotides are TGCGCCAGCACCATCCGGACAGGAAGGACAGATACGCAGTATTTT.